These T cell receptor beta chains were read from a single sample in a study of T-cell memory formation after mild COVID-19. TCRdb analysed the 5' RACE reads with MiXCR anew, one entry per CDR3 protein. This sample has 580,000 or so distinct CDR3 sequences, with roughly a sixth found just once. Sequencing was performed on PBMCs or a T cell subset sorted from them (not recorded which). All receptors come from an adult woman who had mild COVID-19 (a few samples of this study predate the infection). Cell type and time point are not known. The CDR3 runs from the conserved cysteine through the conserved F or W. D genes are given only for firm matches. Size tells how often a clone was seen (once, few, many) or the class of an expanded clone, and some rows leave it out.

DNA	CDR3	length	size	V	J	D
TGTGCCAGCAGTTCCCTCCGGACTAGCGGAAACACCGGGGAGCTGTTTTTT	CASSSLRTSGNTGELFF	17	few	TRBV6-2/TRBV6-3	TRBJ2-2	TRBD2
TGTGCCATCAGTGAGGGAACGGGGGGGCACAATCAGCCCCAGCATTTT	CAISEGTGGHNQPQHF	16	few	TRBV10-3	TRBJ1-5	NA
TGCAGTGCCCCTGATGGGACTGAAGCTTTCTTT	CSAPDGTEAFF	11	NA	TRBV20-1	TRBJ1-1	NA
TGCAGCGTGACCACAGGGGAGGTTTACACCGGGGAGCTGTTTTTT	CSVTTGEVYTGELFF	15	NA	TRBV29-1	TRBJ2-2	NA
TGTGCCAGCACCCGACCGGGGGGGGACGAGCAGTACTTC	CASTRPGGDEQYF	13	NA	TRBV6-5	TRBJ2-7	TRBD2
TGTGCCAGCAGTTTTCGGTCCGGGACAGTCTACGAGCAGTACTTC	CASSFRSGTVYEQYF	15	NA	TRBV6-1	TRBJ2-7	TRBD1
TGTGCCAGTTGTCCTAGCTTAGCAGATACGCAGTATTTT	CASCPSLADTQYF	13	many	TRBV19	TRBJ2-3	NA
TGTGCCAGCAGCTATCGACTAGCGGCGAGCACAGATACGCAGTATTTT	CASSYRLAASTDTQYF	16	few	TRBV5-4	TRBJ2-3	TRBD2
TGTGCCAGCAGCCATACCTGGGACCGTGGCACCGGGGAGCTGTTTTTT	CASSHTWDRGTGELFF	16	few	TRBV3-1	TRBJ2-2	NA
TGTGCCAGCAGGATTCGGGGTCGGGAGGTCAGCACTGAAGCTTTCTTT	CASRIRGREVSTEAFF	16	NA	TRBV7-9	TRBJ1-1	NA
TGTGCCAGCAGTTTTGACGGGCCCAGGGAGACTTTTTTTGAAAAACTGTTTTTT	CASSFDGPRETFFEKLFF	18	few	TRBV12-3/TRBV12-4	TRBJ1-4	NA
TGTGCCAGCAGGACGGTAGGGGGCGCCCCTTTCGCCGCCGGGGAGCTGTTTTTT	CASRTVGGAPFAAGELFF	18	NA	TRBV28	TRBJ2-2	TRBD1
TGCAGTGCTAGCACCCCCTACGAGCAGTACTTC	CSASTPYEQYF	11	NA	TRBV20-1	TRBJ2-7	NA
TGTGCCAGCAGTTTAGATTCAGGGCTCACTGAAGCTTTCTTT	CASSLDSGLTEAFF	14	few	TRBV12-3/TRBV12-4	TRBJ1-1	NA
TGCGCCAGCAGTTCCCTAGAAGGCACAGATACGCAGTATTTT	CASSSLEGTDTQYF	14	few	TRBV5-1	TRBJ2-3	NA
TGTGCCAGCAGCTTAGAGCGGGGGAGTATCCCATACAATGAGCAGTTCTTC	CASSLERGSIPYNEQFF	17	few	TRBV7-9	TRBJ2-1	TRBD2
TGTGCCAGCAGCCGGGCTGGCGGCACTGAAGCTTTCTTT	CASSRAGGTEAFF	13	few	TRBV3-1	TRBJ1-1	NA
TGTGCCTGGTCGGGGAATGGAAACACCATATATTTT	CAWSGNGNTIYF	12	NA	TRBV30	TRBJ1-3	NA